Described below is a single T cell receptor beta chain sequence and its context. This sample is part of a study of blood T cell repertoires in COVID-19. Across the whole study: Sites across the United States, Italy and Spain contributed samples from acute and convalescent COVID-19. PBMCs, B-cell-depleted T cells, or T cells were the source of the cDNA or gDNA that made up the material.

The germline V gene has CDR1 MNHNS and CDR2 SASEGT. The junction had 5 bases not matched to a gene; V was cut back by 2 bases and J by 2 bases. The CDR3 spans 15 residues. Authors' methods: Reference gene primer amplification yielded estimated nucleated cell counts. Sequencing was performed with immunoSEQ multiplex PCR; in TCRdb, only in-frame clones are kept and a portion is missing. Clone size and the V and J calls come from that table; the DNA yielded D and trimming. This sample has 95,000 to 150,000 clones, with roughly nine tenths found just once. The Seattle patients joined while their infection was active and were tracked longitudinally afterward.

The chain uses TRBV6-1 and TRBJ2-7, with 8 bases lining up with TRBD2. This TCR was recovered from a man aged 50 to 59 with COVID-19, enrolled during active disease. The specimen sequenced was peripheral blood. CDR3 DNA sequence: TGTGCCAGCAGTGAATTCACTAGCGGAACCTACGAGCAGTACTTC. Translated, it gives CASSEFTSGTYEQYF.